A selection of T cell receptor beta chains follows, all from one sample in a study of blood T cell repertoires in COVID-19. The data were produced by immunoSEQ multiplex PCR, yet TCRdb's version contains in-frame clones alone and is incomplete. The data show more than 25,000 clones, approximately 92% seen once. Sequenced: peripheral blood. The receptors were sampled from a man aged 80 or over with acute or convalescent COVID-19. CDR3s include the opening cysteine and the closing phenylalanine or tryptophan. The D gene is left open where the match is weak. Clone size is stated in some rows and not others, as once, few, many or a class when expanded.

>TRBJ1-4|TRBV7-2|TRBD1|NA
CASSPDRGQEKLFF
TGTGCCAGCAGCCCGGACAGGGGGCAAGAAAAACTGTTTTTT
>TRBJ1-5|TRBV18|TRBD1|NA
CASSPESGQGGNQPQHF
TGTGCCAGCTCACCGGAATCGGGACAGGGGGGAAATCAGCCCCAGCATTTT
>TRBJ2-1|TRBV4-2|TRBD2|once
CASSQAGGLGEQFF
TGTGCCAGCAGCCAAGCGGGGGGGCTTGGTGAGCAGTTCTTC
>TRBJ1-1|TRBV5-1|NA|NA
CASSFQGMNTEAFF
TGCGCCAGCAGCTTTCAGGGCATGAACACTGAAGCTTTCTTT
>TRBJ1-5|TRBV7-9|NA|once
CASSLGLTNQPQHF
TGTGCCAGCAGCCTCGGACTTACAAATCAGCCCCAGCATTTT
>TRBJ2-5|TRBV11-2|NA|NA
CASSLWGVETQYF
TGTGCCAGCAGCTTATGGGGAGTCGAGACCCAGTACTTC
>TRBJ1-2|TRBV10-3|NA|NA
CAISEPSRGNYGYTF
TGTGCCATCAGTGAGCCGAGCAGGGGTAACTATGGCTACACCTTC
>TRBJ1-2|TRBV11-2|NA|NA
CASSLGGDYGYTF
TGTGCCAGCAGCTTAGGGGGGGACTATGGCTACACCTTC
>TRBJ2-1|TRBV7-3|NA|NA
CASSLTRLGTGSYNEQFF
TGTGCCAGCAGCTTAACCCGTTTGGGCACCGGCTCCTACAATGAGCAGTTCTTC
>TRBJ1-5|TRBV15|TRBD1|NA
CATSRDERGQGSGLSNQPQHF
TGTGCCACCAGCAGAGATGAGAGGGGACAGGGTAGCGGGCTGAGCAATCAGCCCCAGCATTTT
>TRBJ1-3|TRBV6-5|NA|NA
CASSPETGRRNTIYF
TGTGCCAGCAGTCCCGAAACAGGGCGCCGAAACACCATATATTTT
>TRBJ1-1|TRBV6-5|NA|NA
CASSYGLGRGEAFF
TGTGCCAGCAGTTACGGCCTGGGCAGGGGTGAAGCTTTCTTT
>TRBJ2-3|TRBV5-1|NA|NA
CASSSDGLGDTQYF
TGCGCCAGCAGCTCCGATGGTTTGGGCGATACGCAGTATTTT
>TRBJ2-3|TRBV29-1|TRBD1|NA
CSVEDRGRPDTQYF
TGCAGCGTTGAGGACAGGGGGCGCCCAGATACGCAGTATTTT
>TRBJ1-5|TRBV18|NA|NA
CASSPGRRVGPQHF
TGTGCCAGCTCACCAGGCCGCAGGGTTGGGCCCCAGCATTTT
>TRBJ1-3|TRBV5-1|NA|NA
CASSLTDNTGNTIYF
TGCGCCAGCAGCCTAACGGACAACACTGGAAACACCATATATTTT
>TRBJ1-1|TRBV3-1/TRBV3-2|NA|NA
CASSQDAPPGADTEAFF
TGTGCCAGCAGCCAAGATGCCCCGCCAGGGGCGGACACTGAAGCTTTCTTT
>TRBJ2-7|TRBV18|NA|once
CASSPSGAYEQYF
TGTGCCAGCTCACCCTCAGGGGCCTACGAGCAGTACTTC
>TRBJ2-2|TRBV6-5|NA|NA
CASRGGAANTGELFF
TGTGCCAGCAGGGGCGGGGCGGCGAACACCGGGGAGCTGTTTTTT
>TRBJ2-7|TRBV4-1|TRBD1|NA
CASSSQGARYEQYF
TGCGCCAGCAGCTCGCAGGGGGCGCGTTACGAGCAGTACTTC
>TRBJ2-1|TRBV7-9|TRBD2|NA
CASSSGLADEQFF
TGTGCCAGCAGTTCCGGACTAGCCGATGAGCAGTTCTTC
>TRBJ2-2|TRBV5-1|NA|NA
CASTDRRSSGELFF
TGCGCCAGCACCGACAGACGATCCTCCGGGGAGCTGTTTTTT
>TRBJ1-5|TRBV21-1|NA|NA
CASILPRVSNQPQHF
TGTGCCAGCATCCTCCCGAGGGTAAGCAATCAGCCCCAGCATTTT
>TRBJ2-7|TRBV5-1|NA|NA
CASSLGLSSNEQYF
TGCGCCAGCAGCTTGGGACTATCGTCCAACGAGCAGTACTTC
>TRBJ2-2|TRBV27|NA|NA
CASSFKSPTGELFF
TGTGCCAGCAGCTTTAAGAGCCCCACCGGGGAGCTGTTTTTT
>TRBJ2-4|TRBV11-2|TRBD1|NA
CASSLTGTSIQYF
TGTGCCAGCAGCCTGACAGGGACGAGCATTCAGTACTTC
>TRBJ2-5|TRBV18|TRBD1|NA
CASSPPAGGETQYF
TGTGCCAGCTCACCACCCGCAGGGGGAGAGACCCAGTACTTC
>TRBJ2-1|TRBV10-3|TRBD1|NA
CAISGTGGSNEQFF
TGTGCCATTTCCGGGACAGGGGGCTCGAATGAGCAGTTCTTC
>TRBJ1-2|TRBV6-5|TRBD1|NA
CASRDRGRRNYGYTF
TGTGCCAGCAGGGACAGGGGGCGTCGTAACTATGGCTACACCTTC
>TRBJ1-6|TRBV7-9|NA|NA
CASSISRDSPLHF
TGTGCCAGCAGCATCTCACGGGATTCACCCCTCCACTTT
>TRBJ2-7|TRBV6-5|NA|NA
CASRDTGKAYEQYF
TGTGCCAGCAGAGACACAGGCAAAGCTTACGAGCAGTACTTC
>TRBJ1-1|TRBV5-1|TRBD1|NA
CASSPDRGLYYTEAFF
TGCGCCAGCAGCCCCGACAGGGGGCTGTACTACACTGAAGCTTTCTTT
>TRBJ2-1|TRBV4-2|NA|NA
CASSQAGQYREQFF
TGTGCCAGCAGCCAAGCCGGACAGTACAGGGAGCAGTTCTTC
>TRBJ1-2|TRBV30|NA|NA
CAWSVGGGIYGYTF
TGTGCCTGGAGCGTCGGGGGTGGGATCTATGGCTACACCTTC
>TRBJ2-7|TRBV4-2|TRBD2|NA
CASSQDRDYLYEQYF
TGTGCCAGCAGCCAAGACCGGGACTACCTGTACGAGCAGTACTTC
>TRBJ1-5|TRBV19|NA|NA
CASSIGVRTGGNQPQHF
TGTGCCAGTAGTATAGGAGTTCGGACGGGAGGCAATCAGCCCCAGCATTTT
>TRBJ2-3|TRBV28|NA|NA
CASSPPEGTQRVDTQYF
TGTGCCAGCAGTCCCCCCGAGGGGACACAAAGGGTAGATACGCAGTATTTT